The clone carrying this T cell receptor beta chain has more than one count but fewer than ten. Using RNA transcripts as the source, TCR beta CDR3 regions were amplified. HTBI primers were employed in a first-round RT-PCR of the TCR CDR3. Via MiXCR, TCRdb re-called the multiplex PCR reads, giving one row per CDR3 protein. The table lists fewer than 900,000 distinct CDR3 sequences, around 20% of them singletons. This sample is part of a study of T cells in Graves' hyperthyroidism and ophthalmopathy. J gave up 0 bases and V 4 bases, and 2 bases lay outside the gene matches. The CDR3 runs 15 residues. Germline-derived CDR1 and CDR2 are LGHDT and YNNKEL (reference sequence).

Sequenced input: blood. This clonotype was obtained from a woman in her forties or fifties with Graves' hyperthyroidism that later progressed to Graves' ophthalmopathy. This chain joins TRBV3-1 and TRBJ2-1, with TRBD2 matching 8 bases. CDR3 amino acids: CASSPTSASYNEQFF. DNA of the CDR3: TGTGCCAGCAGCCCGACTAGCGCCTCCTACAATGAGCAGTTCTTC.